Reported below is one TCR beta chain. The antigen remains unidentified. This entry is derived from a study of T cells after yellow fever vaccination. TCRdb recomputed calls from the 5' RACE reads with MiXCR, one row per CDR3 protein. The sample includes 400,000 to 450,000 distinct CDR3 sequences, roughly a sixth seen only once; the top ten take roughly a sixth. Study-wide results and limits: Subsequent booster samples again held most clones from primary vaccination (96% CD4, about 90% CD8). The appearance of a small share of clonotypes in both CD4 and CD8 compartments was observed. Highly abundant clonotypes carried over from the bulk population could end up in FACS-sorted repertoires as contaminants.

Trimming removed 2 bases from V and 0 bases from J, with 8 bases in between. This CDR3 region has 14 residues. Germline CDR1 reads SGDLS; CDR2 reads YYNGEE. The chain recombines TRBV9 with TRBJ2-5; no definite D call. The receptor was isolated from a man aged 18 to 30 who received the YFV17D yellow fever vaccine. Sample: PBMCs, taken before the yellow fever booster vaccination. CDR3 bases: TGTGCCAGCAGCGTCTCGAACAACCAAGAGACCCAGTACTTC. This encodes CASSVSNNQETQYF.